This T cell receptor beta chain was found in a study of blood T cell repertoires in COVID-19. In the study overall: Samples taken during acute and convalescent COVID-19 were collected in the United States, Italy and Spain.

V shed 2 bases and J shed 12 bases, with 13 bases lying between them. CDR3 size: 13 residues. Germline CDR1 KGHSH, CDR2 LQKENI. Authors' processing steps: Reference gene primer amplification gave estimated nucleated cell counts. Assay: immunoSEQ multiplex PCR; the TCRdb copy retains only in-frame clones and omits some. V and J calls and clone size are given by that table; D and trimming were obtained from the DNA. Of some 260,000 clones listed, around nine tenths are singletons. This receptor was identified in a woman between 18 and 29 years old who had recovered from COVID-19. The gene calls are TRBV18 and TRBJ1-4; D is possibly TRBD1 (5 bases). The specimen was PBMCs or T cells enriched from blood (not recorded which). Here the CDR3 DNA reads TGTGCCAGCTCACCAACGCGGGACGCAGAACTGTTTTTT. It is translated as CASSPTRDAELFF.